The sequence of this TCR beta chain was determined in a study of PD-1 blockade in classical Hodgkin lymphoma (dated by TCRdb to 2019 to 2021). Regarding the study in general: Nivolumab dosing was 3 mg/kg intravenously every 2 weeks, continuing until either disease progression or unacceptable toxicity. A peripheral blood immune signature of response to PD-1 blockade in classical Hodgkin lymphoma was defined using TCR beta sequencing and CyTOF.

The time point label on this specimen signifies: cycle 2 day 1 (C2D1) of nivolumab. Relapse after autologous stem cell transplantation had occurred in all trial patients, and cohorts A, B and C were distinguished by prior brentuximab vedotin exposure. The trial cohort comprised more than 55 patients with relapsed/refractory classical Hodgkin lymphoma whose best overall responses were complete response, partial response or progressive disease. Trial patients were treated with single-agent nivolumab in the multi-cohort phase II CheckMate 205 trial. An independent review committee assessed best overall response using the 2007 International Working Group response criteria. PBMCs from the trial were collected at three points: immediately before nivolumab initiation (C1D1), and during therapy at cycle 2 day 1 and cycle 4 day 1. Peripheral blood was collected in 8 mL Vacutainer Cell Preparation Tubes, from which PBMCs were isolated by centrifugation and then cryopreserved.

Details on this clone: The antigen it binds to is not known. No base qualities exist here, and no much larger clone lies one base off it.

The Qiagen DNeasy kit was used to extract genomic DNA both from unsorted PBMCs and from the negatively selected CD4+ and CD8+ fractions. TCR beta CDR3 regions were subjected to amplification by immunoSEQ multiplex PCR with primers that anneal to V and J segments. A synthetic immune receptor repertoire was used to minimize amplification bias, and any remaining bias was removed computationally after sequencing. The source study handled its data this way. Custom Python scripts were used to quantify repertoire diversity as the Shannon entropy index. Unsorted, CD4+ and CD8+ repertoires were examined separately, except in combined analyses, for which CD4+ and CD8+ sequences were merged in silico. Clonal expansion was defined as at least a 2-fold frequency increase after treatment relative to C1D1, with a pseudocount of 0.5 for undetected baseline clones. Clones with 0 or 1 copy at C1D1 were defined as singleton clones, while clones with 2 or more copies were defined as non-singleton clones. By matching protein sequences in sorted samples from the same patient, clones expanded in unsorted samples were annotated as CD4+, CD8+ or unknown. Wilcoxon tests on paired samples were used to test diversity changes from C1D1 to C4D1. The table was pulled from immuneACCESS by TCRdb, which kept in-frame rearrangements only. Such tables lose some clones; where checked, under half of the loss comes from unresolved V genes, and the rest has no known cause. Clone size and the V and J calls come from that table; the DNA yielded D and trimming. The sample yields tens of thousands of clones; about 88% were counted once. The ten largest clones represent about 10% of the sample.

Trimming removed 2 bases from V and 1 base from J, leaving 11 bases between the germline ends. CDR1 and CDR2 (ENHRY, SYGVKD) derive from the germline V gene. Counted from cysteine to phenylalanine, this CDR3 has 15 amino acids. Only CDR3 DNA remains: 45 bases, in frame from the first base. Points the paper makes about the study in general: A significant rise by C4D1 was seen in CD4+ but not CD8+ TCR diversity (p=0.0027 vs p=0.16), with the rise being most apparent in complete responders (p=0.02). Trial patients achieving complete response had baseline diversity similar to newly diagnosed patients, whereas partial responders and progressors had significantly lower diversity. Only a single clinical trial cohort was studied, and what caused the repertoire differences, possibly disease activity or prior therapy, remained undefined. Baseline TCR diversity was reported to be lower in newly diagnosed patients than in healthy donors and to be lower still in relapsed/refractory patients. Patients starting nivolumab less than 1 year after ASCT had lower diversity and were excluded from later analyses to avoid confounding by immune reconstitution.

The rearrangement joined TRBV10-3 to TRBJ1-2; the D gene lacks a confident call. The material sequenced was peripheral blood mononuclear cells (PBMCs), taken before the second cycle of nivolumab. This receptor was obtained from a human donor with classical Hodgkin lymphoma. Here is the DNA: TGTGCCATCAGTGAGGAAACGAAGCTTAACTATGGCTACACCTTC. Its translation is CAISEETKLNYGYTF.